Listed here are 19 T cell receptor beta chains from one sample, sequenced in a study of blood T cell repertoires in COVID-19. The protocol was immunoSEQ multiplex PCR, while the TCRdb copy is restricted to in-frame clones and leaves out a portion. The table records some 57,000 clones, about 85% of them present only once. Sequenced sample: peripheral blood. These receptors were taken from a human donor in a cohort sampled during active COVID-19.

V is TRBV2 and J is TRBJ2-7, with D possibly matching TRBD1 (6 bases). The CDR3 contains 14 residues. Germline V gene data show CDR1 as SNHLY and CDR2 as FYNNEI. V gave up 3 bases and J gave up 3 bases, with 12 bases separating them. The CDR3 region is CASSEGHTFYEQYF. The CDR3 nucleotides are TGTGCCAGCAGTGAGGGACACACCTTCTACGAGCAGTACTTC.

The sample holds many counts of this clone. The chain couples TRBV6-5 to TRBJ1-5, with TRBD1 as a possible D gene (6 bases). V lost 6 bases and J 2 bases, leaving 8 bases between the germline ends. CDR1 and CDR2 (germline): MNHEY, SVGAGI. This CDR3 comprises 13 residues. The CDR3 nucleotides read TGTGCCAGCAGCCCAGGGGGCAATCAGCCCCAGCATTTT. It translates to CASSPGGNQPQHF.

The V call is TRBV5-1, the J call TRBJ1-6, with D maybe TRBD1 (6 bases). Per the germline V gene, CDR1 is SGHRS and CDR2 is YFSETQ. CDR3 length equals 15 residues. Trimming shortened V by 3 bases and J by 6 bases, and 13 bases separated the two germline ends. The CDR3 DNA reads TGCGCCAGCAGCTCGCAGACAGGACGTAATTCACCCCTCCACTTT. Translating it yields CASSSQTGRNSPLHF.

The chain has TRBV27 and TRBJ1-2; 8 nucleotides match TRBD1. Germline V gene lookup returns CDR1 MNHEY and CDR2 SMNVEV (reference sequence). The CDR3 is 16 residues long. J lost 8 bases, V lost 3 bases, and 14 bases had no gene match. CDR3 region: CASSFIGQGDPKGYTF. The CDR3 nucleotides are TGTGCCAGCAGTTTTATAGGACAGGGAGATCCTAAGGGCTACACCTTC.

The CDR3 region has the DNA TGTGCCAGCTCACCACAAGGCGGTGGCTACAATGAGCAGTTCTTC. Protein product: CASSPQGGGYNEQFF. The chain links TRBV18 to TRBJ2-1; D unclear. The CDR3 has 15 residues. The V end lost 1 base, the J end lost 3 bases, and 10 bases lay between the germline ends. Germline V gene data show CDR1 as KGHSH and CDR2 as LQKENI.

The chain combines TRBV5-1 with TRBJ1-3, with D perhaps matching TRBD1 (5 bases). CDR3 size: 15 residues. Germline CDR1 reads SGHRS; CDR2 reads YFSETQ. Trimming cost V 0 bases and J 3 bases, with 10 bases left between them. The CDR3 DNA reads as TGCGCCAGCAGCTTGGCCGCGGGACTTGGAAACACCATATATTTT. The encoded protein is CASSLAAGLGNTIYF.

The rearrangement uses TRBV19 and TRBJ1-2, with 11 bases lining up with TRBD1. J gave up 5 bases and V 1 base, and 3 bases lay outside the gene matches. Germline lookup yields CDR1 LNHDA and CDR2 SQIVND (reference sequence). This CDR3 is 15 amino acids long. In nucleotides, the CDR3 is TGTGCCAGTAGTATAGGGGGGACAGGGGGATATGGCTACACCTTC. This codes for CASSIGGTGGYGYTF. The entire variable domain, with the rest obtained from reference TRBV19 and TRBJ1-2, is as follows: DGGITQSPKYLFRKEGQNVTLSCEQNLNHDAMYWYRQDPGQGLRLIYYSQIVNDFQKGDIAEGYSVSREKKESFPLTVTSAQKNPTAFYLCASSIGGTGGYGYTFGSGTRLTVV.

The rearrangement joins TRBV24-1 to TRBJ1-4; TRBD1 is a possible D gene (5 bases). V was clipped by 3 bases and J by 10 bases, with 8 bases between them. The CDR3 contains 12 residues. Per the germline V gene, CDR1 is KGHDR and CDR2 is SFDVKD. CDR3 in amino acids: CATSDPTGKLFF. The CDR3 DNA is TGTGCCACCAGTGATCCAACAGGAAAACTGTTTTTT.

The gene calls are TRBV9 and TRBJ2-1, with 14 bases matching TRBD2. Germline V gene data show CDR1 as SGDLS and CDR2 as YYNGEE. J was trimmed by 1 base and V by 3 bases; bases with no gene match: 9. The CDR3 spans 19 residues. CDR3 in amino acids: CASSGTSGTSGRSYNEQFF. CDR3 DNA sequence: TGTGCCAGCAGCGGTACCTCCGGGACTAGCGGGAGATCCTACAATGAGCAGTTCTTC.

CDR3 in DNA: TGCGCCAGCAGCGATACAGCGGGCGCCGGGGAGCTGTTTTTT. Translated: CASSDTAGAGELFF. J is TRBJ2-2 and V is TRBV5-1, with D maybe TRBD2 (6 bases). Trimming removed 4 bases at V and 6 bases at J, with 13 bases between. Germline loops: CDR1 SGHRS, CDR2 YFSETQ. This CDR3 has 14 residues.

V is TRBV27 and J is TRBJ2-7; D is possibly TRBD2 (5 bases). Trimming removed 5 bases at V and 2 bases at J, with 19 bases between. Germline loops: CDR1 MNHEY, CDR2 SMNVEV (reference sequence). CDR3 length equals 16 residues. CDR3 residues: CASSRYSGSLPYEQYF. As DNA, the CDR3 is TGTGCCAGCAGTAGGTACAGCGGCTCCCTTCCCTACGAGCAGTACTTC.

The genes are TRBV28 and TRBJ1-1; D gene unclear. The CDR3 spans 13 residues. CDR1 and CDR2 from the germline V gene are MDHEN and SYDVKM. The V end was cut by 3 bases, the J end by 6 bases, with 11 bases between. The DNA of the CDR3 is TGTGCCAGCAGTTTTTCAACACCCCCTGAAGCTTTCTTT. This encodes CASSFSTPPEAFF.

V is TRBV5-1 and J is TRBJ2-1; no firm D call. The V end lost 2 bases, the J end lost 4 bases, and 10 bases lay between the germline ends. Germline V gene data show CDR1 as SGHRS and CDR2 as YFSETQ. This CDR3 region has 14 residues. This chain's CDR3 is CASSFAEKYNEQFF. In DNA, the CDR3 is TGCGCCAGCAGCTTTGCGGAGAAGTACAATGAGCAGTTCTTC.

The CDR3 reads CASSSWGGNLAKNIQYF. The CDR3 DNA follows: TGTGCCAGCAGCAGCTGGGGGGGGAACTTAGCCAAAAACATTCAGTACTTC. The V call is TRBV21-1, the J call TRBJ2-4; the table gives TRBD2 as D, unverified against the DNA. TRBV21-1 is a documented pseudogene. The CDR3 has 17 amino acids.

This clone has only one observation. The chain combines TRBV3-1 (or the pseudogene TRBV3-2) with TRBJ1-1, with 9 bases aligning to TRBD1. The CDR3 length is 15 residues. Germline loops: CDR1 LGHDT, CDR2 YNNKEL (reference sequence). J lost 5 bases, V lost 4 bases, and 8 bases had no gene match. In DNA form, the CDR3 reads TGTGCCAGCAGCCTCTCGGGACAGGGAGGGACTGAAGCTTTCTTT. It yields the protein CASSLSGQGGTEAFF.

The chain employs TRBV6-2 or TRBV6-3 and TRBJ2-7; 8 nucleotides agree with TRBD2. Trimming at V came to 5 bases and at J to 6 bases, leaving 12 bases not matched to a gene. CDR3 length equals 15 residues. Germline CDR1 reads MNHEY; CDR2 reads SVGEGT. The DNA for the CDR3 is TGTGCCAGCAGTCTGCATAGCGGGGCGGCCAGCGAGCAGTACTTC. It yields the protein CASSLHSGAASEQYF.

V usage is TRBV19 and J usage is TRBJ1-1; weak D call: TRBD1 (6 bases). The CDR3 is made up of 16 amino acids. CDR1 and CDR2 (germline): LNHDA, SQIVND (reference sequence). V was cut by 4 bases and J by 7 bases, with 22 bases left in between. The CDR3 DNA is TGTGCCAGTAGTAACCCCCGGACAGTCGTGAGACATGAAGCTTTCTTT. Its protein product is CASSNPRTVVRHEAFF.

The chain carries TRBV10-3 and TRBJ1-1; 7 bases map to TRBD1. The trim removed 11 bases at V and 0 bases at J, leaving 6 bases unmatched. The CDR3 covers 13 residues. CDR1 and CDR2 (germline): ENHRY, SYGVKD. In DNA form, the CDR3 reads TGTGCCGTAGGCGACAGGGTGAACACTGAAGCTTTCTTT. Protein: CAVGDRVNTEAFF.

The rearrangement joins TRBV2 to TRBJ2-3; 7 bases align to TRBD1. After removal of 4 bases from V and 5 bases from J, the junction contained 3 bases not matched to a gene. The germline CDR1 and CDR2 sequences are SNHLY and FYNNEI. The length of the CDR3 is 13 residues. CDR3 loop: CASSATGVDTQYF. DNA of the CDR3: TGTGCCAGCAGTGCAACAGGGGTAGATACGCAGTATTTT. The whole variable domain, filled in from reference TRBV2 and TRBJ2-3, reads EPEVTQTPSHQVTQMGQEVILRCVPISNHLYFYWYRQILGQKVEFLVSFYNNEISEKSEIFDDQFSVERPDGSNFTLKIRSTKLEDSAMYFCASSATGVDTQYFGPGTRLTVL.